This TCR beta chain was found in a study of blood T cell repertoires in COVID-19. This clone showed up just a few times. V lost 0 bases and J lost 4, with 16 bases in between. The CDR3 is made up of 18 amino acids. Germline-derived CDR1 and CDR2 are MGHRA and YSYEKL. Assay used: immunoSEQ multiplex PCR; TCRdb lists only in-frame clones, some missing. The table has under 300,000 clones, roughly 83% seen once. This receptor was taken from a human donor with COVID-19, enrolled during active disease. The donor label of this sample is uncertain. The specimen sequenced was peripheral blood. The chain is built from TRBV4-1 and TRBJ1-6, with D perhaps matching TRBD1 (5 bases). Here the CDR3 DNA reads TGCGCCAGCAGCCAAGATTGGAGGGGCACGATGTATAATTCACCCCTCCACTTT. It translates to CASSQDWRGTMYNSPLHF.